The sample holds one count of the clone carrying this TCR beta chain. CDR3 length: 14 amino acids. Trimming left V 0 bases short and J 4 bases short, with 9 bases between. The germline V gene encodes CDR1 MNHEY and CDR2 SVGAGI. This specimen belongs to a study of OX40 agonist ivuxolimab in advanced cancers. As for the study in general: Patients with prior anti-PD-1, anti-PD-L1 or anti-CTLA-4 therapy were eligible; 40% had some.

The method was immunoSEQ multiplex PCR; TCRdb's version includes in-frame clones alone and lacks a portion of them. Counted here are more than 60,000 clones, about 93% occurring once; the ten biggest clones make up 15% to 19%. This material consisted of CD4+ or CD8+ T cells sorted from blood, taken in a trial of the OX40 agonist ivuxolimab. The source is an adult with an advanced solid tumor such as melanoma, head and neck, liver or kidney cancer. J is TRBJ1-1 and V is TRBV6-5, with D perhaps TRBD1 (5 bases). CDR3 protein: CASSYSGPGTEAFF. In DNA form, the CDR3 reads TGTGCCAGCAGTTACTCGGGGCCGGGCACTGAAGCTTTCTTT.